A selection of T cell receptor beta chains follows, all from one sample in a study of follicular helper T cells after annual influenza vaccination. Profiling relied on immunoSEQ multiplex PCR, and the TCRdb table lists in-frame clones only, not all of them. This repertoire shows about 15,000 clones, about four fifths found once; its top ten account for roughly 1.3%. Material: CXCR5+ CD38- circulating T follicular helper cells from blood, obtained 7 days after influenza vaccination. These receptor sequences come from an adult who received the influenza vaccine. The CDR3 runs from the conserved cysteine through the conserved F or W. The D gene is left open where the match is weak. Clone sizes are given selectively: once, few, many, or a class where the clone is expanded.

size: -; length: 16; J: TRBJ2-1; D: TRBD2; V: TRBV4-1; DNA: TGCGCCAGCAGCCAAGCGACTAGCGGGAGTTACAATGAGCAGTTCTTC; CDR3: CASSQATSGSYNEQFF
size: -; length: 14; J: TRBJ2-1; D: TRBD2; V: TRBV9; DNA: TGTGCCAGCAGCGTTGGACAGCGGGGGTTTGAGCAGTTCTTC; CDR3: CASSVGQRGFEQFF
size: -; length: 14; J: TRBJ2-2; D: -; V: TRBV6-1; DNA: TGTGCCAGCAGTGCTGGACACGACACCGGGGAGCTGTTTTTT; CDR3: CASSAGHDTGELFF
size: -; length: 11; J: TRBJ2-1; D: -; V: TRBV5-4; DNA: TGTGCCAGCAGCTCCCTCAATGAGCAGTTCTTC; CDR3: CASSSLNEQFF
size: -; length: 12; J: TRBJ2-1; D: TRBD1; V: TRBV29-1; DNA: TGCAGCGTGGAGCAGGGGGCAGATGAGCAGTTCTTC; CDR3: CSVEQGADEQFF
size: once; length: 13; J: TRBJ2-6; D: -; V: TRBV30; DNA: TGTGCCTGGAGTCTTTCTGGGGCCAACGTCCTGACTTTC; CDR3: CAWSLSGANVLTF
size: -; length: 13; J: TRBJ2-7; D: -; V: TRBV6-1; DNA: TGTGCCGTACTACAGGGTATTTCCTACGAGCAGTACTTC; CDR3: CAVLQGISYEQYF
size: -; length: 13; J: TRBJ2-7; D: -; V: TRBV4-1; DNA: TGCGCCAGCAGCCAAGACAGGGACTACGAGCAGTACTTC; CDR3: CASSQDRDYEQYF
size: few; length: 13; J: TRBJ1-2; D: TRBD1; V: TRBV9; DNA: TGTGCCAGCAGCCTGGGGACAGGGCAAGGCTACACCTTC; CDR3: CASSLGTGQGYTF
size: -; length: 19; J: TRBJ2-2; D: TRBD2; V: TRBV4-1; DNA: TGCGCCAGCAGCCAAGATGGCGGTGGCGGGGGGGGAGTCACCGGGGAGCTGTTTTTT; CDR3: CASSQDGGGGGGVTGELFF
size: -; length: 15; J: TRBJ1-5; D: TRBD1; V: TRBV5-8; DNA: TGTGCCAGCAGCTTGGTTTCAGGGGGTAATCAGCCCCAGCATTTT; CDR3: CASSLVSGGNQPQHF
size: -; length: 15; J: TRBJ2-3; D: TRBD1; V: TRBV5-4; DNA: TGTGCCAGCAGCTTGACAGGGGGCGCGGGGGATACGCAGTATTTT; CDR3: CASSLTGGAGDTQYF
size: -; length: 13; J: TRBJ2-7; D: -; V: TRBV6-5; DNA: TGTGCCAGCAGTGTCATCACGGGCGGGGAGCAGTACTTC; CDR3: CASSVITGGEQYF
size: -; length: 15; J: TRBJ2-1; D: TRBD2; V: TRBV10-3; DNA: TGTGCCATCAGGGCCGGGGGGAGCTCCTACAATGAGCAGTTCTTC; CDR3: CAIRAGGSSYNEQFF
size: -; length: 15; J: TRBJ2-5; D: TRBD2; V: TRBV9; DNA: TGTGCCAGCAGCGCCGGGACTCGGGAGGGAGAGACCCAGTACTTC; CDR3: CASSAGTREGETQYF
size: -; length: 14; J: TRBJ2-3; D: -; V: TRBV5-8; DNA: TGTGCCAGCAGCTTTGGTCAGGTCACAGATACGCAGTATTTT; CDR3: CASSFGQVTDTQYF
size: -; length: 14; J: TRBJ2-3; D: TRBD2; V: TRBV6-1; DNA: TGTGCCAGCAGCCCGGGGGGTTCTACAGATACGCAGTATTTT; CDR3: CASSPGGSTDTQYF
size: -; length: 16; J: TRBJ2-7; D: TRBD2; V: TRBV2; DNA: TGTGCCAGCAGTACGGGGACTAGCGGGCGGGCCTACGAGCAGTACTTC; CDR3: CASSTGTSGRAYEQYF
size: -; length: 18; J: TRBJ2-5; D: TRBD2; V: TRBV4-1; DNA: TGCGCCAGCAGCTTCAGGGGGGTCGATAGCGGGGGGCAAGAGACCCAGTACTTC; CDR3: CASSFRGVDSGGQETQYF